The source of this TCR beta chain is a study of T cells in Graves' hyperthyroidism and ophthalmopathy. Whole-study results and caveats: Appearing also in blood were most of the thyroid clonotypes expanded above 0.001. Ophthalmopathy, which appeared later, was predicted by the model a median approximately 6.7 months before onset.

Diagnoses were made from clinical symptoms, serum measures (thyroxine and TRAb), thyroid ultrasound and orbital computed tomography. As concerns this clonotype: Its target is not known.

V was clipped by 9 bases and J by 9 bases, with 21 bases between them. This CDR3 comprises 13 residues. The germline V gene has CDR1 MDHEN and CDR2 SYDVKM. There were TCR beta CDR3 regions amplified from RNA transcripts. First-round RT-PCR targeting the TCR CDR3 was performed with the HTBI primer set. One entry per CDR3 protein results from TCRdb running MiXCR on the multiplex PCR reads. The table includes over 300,000 distinct CDR3 sequences, approximately 14% detected once. The TCR sequence derives from an older woman with Graves' hyperthyroidism. The chain combines TRBV28 with TRBJ2-7; possible D gene TRBD1, 6 bases. Sequences were obtained from blood. The CDR3 sequence: CASSDSKLGGQYF. The CDR3 coding sequence is TGTGCCAGTTCGGACAGCAAACTCGGCGGGCAGTACTTC.